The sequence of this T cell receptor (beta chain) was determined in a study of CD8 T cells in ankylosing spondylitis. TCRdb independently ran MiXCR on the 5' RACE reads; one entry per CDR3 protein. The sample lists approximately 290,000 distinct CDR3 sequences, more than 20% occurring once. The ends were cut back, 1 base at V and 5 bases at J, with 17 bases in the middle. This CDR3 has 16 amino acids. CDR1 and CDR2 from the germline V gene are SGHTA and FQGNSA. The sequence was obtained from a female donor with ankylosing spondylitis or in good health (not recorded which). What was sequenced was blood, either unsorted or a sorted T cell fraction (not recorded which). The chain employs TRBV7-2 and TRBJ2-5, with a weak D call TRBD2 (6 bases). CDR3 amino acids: CASSLVVGGPRETQYF. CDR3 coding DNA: TGTGCCAGCAGCTTAGTAGTTGGAGGGCCTAGGGAGACCCAGTACTTC.